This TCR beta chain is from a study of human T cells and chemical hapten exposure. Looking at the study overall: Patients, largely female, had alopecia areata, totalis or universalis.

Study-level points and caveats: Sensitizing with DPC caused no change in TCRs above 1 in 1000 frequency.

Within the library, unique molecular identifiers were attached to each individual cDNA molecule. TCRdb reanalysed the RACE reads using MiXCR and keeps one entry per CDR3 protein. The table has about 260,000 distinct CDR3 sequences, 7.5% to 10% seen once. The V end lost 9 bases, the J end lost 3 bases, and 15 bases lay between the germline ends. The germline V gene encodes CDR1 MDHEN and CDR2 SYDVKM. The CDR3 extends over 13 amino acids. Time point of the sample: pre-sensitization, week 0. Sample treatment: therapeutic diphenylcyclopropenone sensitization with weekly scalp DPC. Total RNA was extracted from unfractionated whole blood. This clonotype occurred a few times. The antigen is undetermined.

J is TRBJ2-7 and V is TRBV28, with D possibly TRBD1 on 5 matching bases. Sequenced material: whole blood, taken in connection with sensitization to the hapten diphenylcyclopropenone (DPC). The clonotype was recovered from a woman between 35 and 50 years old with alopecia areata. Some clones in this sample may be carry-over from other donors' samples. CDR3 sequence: CASRQSVSYEQYF. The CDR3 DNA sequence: TGTGCCAGTCGACAGTCAGTAAGCTACGAGCAGTACTTC.